A single sample gave rise to the 15 T cell receptor beta chains below, sequenced in a study of response to subunit inactivated influenza vaccine. Via MiXCR, TCRdb re-called the RT-PCR reads, giving one row per CDR3 protein. The sample includes approximately 520,000 distinct CDR3 sequences, 16% of them seen just once. The source was CD4+ T cells sorted from PBMCs, collected about 24 months after vaccination. The receptors originated from a man in his fifties or sixties who received an inactivated influenza vaccine.

This clonotype was seen a handful of times. The rearrangement joins TRBV20-1 to TRBJ2-7; weak D call: TRBD2 (6 bases). This CDR3 is built from 15 residues. The V and J ends lost 4 bases and 2 bases respectively, with 18 bases between them. CDR1 and CDR2 from the germline V gene are DFQATT and SNEGSKA (reference sequence). CDR3 DNA: TGCAGTGCTACGACTAGACACGATAGCCCCTACGAGCAGTACTTC. This gives the protein CSATTRHDSPYEQYF.

This clonotype has at least ten counts. J is TRBJ1-1 and V is TRBV5-1, with 10 nucleotides matching TRBD1. The J segment lost 11 bases and the V segment lost 4 bases, leaving 11 bases of the junction unmatched. The CDR3 length is 14 residues. The germline CDR1 and CDR2 sequences are SGHRS and YFSETQ. CDR3 region: CASSNRDRGLGAFF. DNA of the CDR3: TGCGCCAGCAGCAACCGGGACAGGGGACTGGGGGCTTTCTTT.

The chain is built from TRBV12-3 or TRBV12-4 and TRBJ1-2; no definite D call. The CDR3 has 12 residues. The germline V and J ends were trimmed by 2 bases and 5 bases, with 6 bases remaining between them. CDR3 DNA: TGTGCCAGCAGTTTAAATGAATATGGCTACACCTTC. It specifies CASSLNEYGYTF.

The chain links TRBV5-1 to TRBJ2-1; 7 nucleotides match TRBD1. The germline V gene has CDR1 SGHRS and CDR2 YFSETQ. Trimming at V came to 1 base and at J to 4 bases, leaving 5 bases not matched to a gene. This CDR3 region has 15 residues. In nucleotides, the CDR3 is TGCGCCAGCAGCTTGATGGGACAGTCTTACAATGAGCAGTTCTTC. Protein sequence: CASSLMGQSYNEQFF.

The table lists this clonotype with a few counts. The J gene is TRBJ2-7, the V gene TRBV20-1, with TRBD2 identical over 8 bases. The CDR3 covers 18 residues. CDR1 is DFQATT, CDR2 SNEGSKA, per germline (reference sequence). The J segment lost 2 bases and the V segment lost 0 bases, leaving 15 bases of the junction unmatched. The CDR3 sequence is CSARDRSLAGPPTYEQYF. The CDR3 nucleotides are TGCAGTGCTAGAGATAGGTCTCTAGCGGGTCCACCAACCTACGAGCAGTACTTC.

This clonotype was seen ten or more times. J is TRBJ2-1 and V is TRBV10-3; TRBD2 agrees at 9 bases. J lost 2 bases, V lost 3 bases, and 2 bases had no gene match. The CDR3 runs 15 residues. Looked up from germline, CDR1 is ENHRY and CDR2 is SYGVKD. Written as DNA, the CDR3 is TGTGCCATCAGTGAAGGCGGGAGGGCCTACAATGAGCAGTTCTTC. Protein sequence: CAISEGGRAYNEQFF.

V gene TRBV6-5 combines with J gene TRBJ2-3, with 9 bases that match TRBD2. Germline values: CDR1 MNHEY, CDR2 SVGAGI. This CDR3 has 16 residues. J gave up 2 bases and V 3 bases, and 6 bases lay outside the gene matches. The CDR3 coding sequence is TGTGCCAGCAGTTATCCGCTAGCGGGGTACACAGATACGCAGTATTTT. Residues: CASSYPLAGYTDTQYF.

Many counts were recorded for this clonotype. The chain employs TRBV28 and TRBJ2-4; D uncertain. This CDR3 is built from 12 residues. Germline CDR1 and CDR2: MDHEN and SYDVKM. V was cut by 2 bases and J by 13 bases, with 12 bases left in between. CDR3 amino acids: CASSLLDGVQYF. The CDR3, as DNA: TGTGCCAGCAGTTTACTTGACGGTGTACAGTACTTC.

The CDR3 DNA follows: TGTGCCAGCAGTTTGTCGGGACTAGCGGTGTACAATGAGCAGTTCTTC. Translating it yields CASSLSGLAVYNEQFF. The V gene is TRBV12-3 or TRBV12-4, the J gene TRBJ2-1; 11 positions agree with TRBD2. CDR3 length: 16 amino acids. V was clipped by 3 bases and J by 4 bases; unmatched bases: 5.

The J gene is TRBJ2-3, the V gene TRBV20-1; no clear D. Deletions cut 6 bases from V and 2 bases from J, with 18 bases between. The CDR3 has 15 residues. Germline CDR1 is DFQATT and CDR2 is SNEGSKA (reference sequence). The CDR3 nucleotides read TGCAGTGCCACCCCCACCTCACTGAACACAGATACGCAGTATTTT. As protein: CSATPTSLNTDTQYF.

The chain carries TRBV20-1 and TRBJ2-2, with TRBD1 as a possible D gene (6 bases). V lost 8 bases to trimming and J lost 7 bases, with 14 bases between them. The CDR3 is 12 residues long. Germline V gene lookup returns CDR1 DFQATT and CDR2 SNEGSKA (reference sequence). Here the CDR3 reads CSLHRAGGELFF. The CDR3 coding sequence is TGCAGTCTCCACAGGGCGGGCGGGGAGCTGTTTTTT.

The V gene is TRBV9, the J gene TRBJ2-3; D is possibly TRBD1 (6 bases). This CDR3 has 15 amino acids. V was pared by 0 bases and J by 2 bases, with 10 bases between. Germline CDR1 is SGDLS and CDR2 is YYNGEE. The DNA of the CDR3 is TGTGCCAGCAGCGTAGGGCAGGGGCCCACAGATACGCAGTATTTT. It yields the protein CASSVGQGPTDTQYF.

The CDR3 bases are TGTGCCAGCAGTTTAACAAGATTCGGATCAAATGAGCAGTTCTTC. Protein sequence: CASSLTRFGSNEQFF. V usage is TRBV27 and J usage is TRBJ2-1; D unclear. The V and J ends lost 2 bases and 7 bases respectively, with 15 bases between them. Germline CDR1 is MNHEY and CDR2 is SMNVEV (reference sequence). The CDR3 runs to 15 residues.

This clonotype was observed a handful of times. V gene TRBV11-2 combines with J gene TRBJ1-2; D call uncertain. V was shortened by 0 bases and J by 3 bases, with 5 bases between the two germline ends. Germline values: CDR1 SGHAT, CDR2 FQNNGV. This CDR3 spans 13 amino acids. The CDR3 here is CASSLDVYYGYTF. CDR3 bases: TGTGCCAGCAGCTTAGATGTTTACTATGGCTACACCTTC.

V gene TRBV4-2 combines with J gene TRBJ1-6, with a tentative D call TRBD1 (6 bases). Trimming shortened V by 0 bases and J by 10 bases, and 13 bases separated the two germline ends. CDR1 is LGHNA, CDR2 YNFKEQ, per germline. The CDR3 has 15 residues. As DNA, the CDR3 is TGTGCCAGCAGCCAAGATACAGGGTCGAACTCACCCCTCCACTTT. It codes for CASSQDTGSNSPLHF.